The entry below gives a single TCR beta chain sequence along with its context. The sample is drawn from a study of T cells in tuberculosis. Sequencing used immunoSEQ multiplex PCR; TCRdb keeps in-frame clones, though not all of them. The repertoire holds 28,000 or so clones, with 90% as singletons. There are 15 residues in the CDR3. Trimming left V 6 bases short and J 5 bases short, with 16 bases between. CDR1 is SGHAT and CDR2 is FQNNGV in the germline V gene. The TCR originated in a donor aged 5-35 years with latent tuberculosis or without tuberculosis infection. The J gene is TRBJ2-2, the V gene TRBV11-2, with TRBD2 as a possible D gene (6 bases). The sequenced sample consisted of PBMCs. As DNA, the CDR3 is TGTGCCAGCAGGCCCCTAGCGCCAGGTACCGGGGAGCTGTTTTTT. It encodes CASRPLAPGTGELFF. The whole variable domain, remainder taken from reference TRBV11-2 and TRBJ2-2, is EAGVAQSPRYKIIEKRQSVAFWCNPISGHATLYWYQQILGQGPKLLIQFQNNGVVDDSQLPKDRFSAERLKGVDSTLKIQPAKLEDSAVYLCASRPLAPGTGELFFGEGSRLTVL.